This T cell receptor (beta chain) stems from a study of blood T cell repertoires in COVID-19. Clones were sequenced by immunoSEQ multiplex PCR, and TCRdb holds only the in-frame ones, with some missing. This table has about 160,000 clones, more than 75% appearing once. Germline trimming cut 6 bases from V and 3 bases from J; bases unmatched to any gene: 4. The CDR3 totals 15 residues. Germline V gene lookup returns CDR1 MNHEY and CDR2 SVGAGI. This TCR derives from a man younger than 35 with acute or convalescent COVID-19. V is TRBV6-5 and J is TRBJ2-1, with TRBD2 matching 11 bases. Sequenced sample: peripheral blood. For the CDR3, the DNA is TGTGCCAGCAGCCTAGCGGGAGGAATCTACAATGAGCAGTTCTTC. Its protein is CASSLAGGIYNEQFF.